The 18 T cell receptor beta chains below were found in one sample sequenced in a study of CD8 T cells in ankylosing spondylitis. Findings of the study overall: Ankylosing spondylitis blood seemed to carry a telltale TCR beta motif made of roughly 8 highly homologous variants.

For these TCRs, the target antigens are not known. MiXCR was run by TCRdb on the 5' RACE reads, yielding one entry per CDR3 protein. The repertoire has over 400,000 distinct CDR3 sequences, approximately 26% of them found once; the top ten carry 0.85% to 1%. Sequences were obtained from blood, either unsorted or a sorted T cell fraction (not recorded which). These receptors all come from a male donor with ankylosing spondylitis.

The chain uses TRBV9 and TRBJ1-5; perhaps TRBD1 as D (5 bases). Trimming took off 4 bases at V and 4 bases at J, with 9 bases between the two ends. Germline V gene sequence: CDR1 SGDLS, CDR2 YYNGEE. The CDR3 extends over 13 amino acids. CDR3 sequence (DNA): TGTGCCAGCAGCCGGGGGGAGAATCAGCCCCAGCATTTT. Residues: CASSRGENQPQHF.

This clonotype was seen more than once but under ten times. The chain has TRBV14 and TRBJ2-2; D is ambiguous. The germline gives CDR1 SGHDN, CDR2 FVKESK. CDR3 size: 18 residues. Between the trimmed V and J ends, which lost 6 bases and 2 bases, there was a span of 22 bases. Here the CDR3 DNA reads TGTGCCAGCAGTCAACACCCCTGGGTAGTGGGTAACACCGGGGAGCTGTTTTTT. Residues: CASSQHPWVVGNTGELFF.

The gene calls are TRBV19 and TRBJ1-5, with TRBD1 matching over 9 bases. The V and J ends lost 3 bases and 4 bases, in that order; junction bases with no gene match: 4. The CDR3 spans 15 residues. Germline values: CDR1 LNHDA, CDR2 SQIVND (reference sequence). DNA of the CDR3: TGTGCCAGTAGTATGGGACAGGGAGAGAATCAGCCCCAGCATTTT. Protein product: CASSMGQGENQPQHF.

This chain links TRBV12-3 or TRBV12-4 with TRBJ2-1, with TRBD1 as a possible D gene (5 bases). The ends were cut back, 10 bases at V and 11 bases at J, with 18 bases in the middle. The CDR3 runs 12 residues. CDR3 sequence (DNA): TGTGCCACCGGAGTCGACCAGGGAAAGCAGTTCTTC. Translated: CATGVDQGKQFF.

For this clonotype: A much larger clone lies a single base off, so this may be a read error. This chain links TRBV5-1 with TRBJ1-1, with 7 bases identical to TRBD1. This CDR3 comprises 13 residues. Germline lookup yields CDR1 SGHRS and CDR2 YFSETQ. The CDR3 region is CASHRGPETEALF. DNA for the CDR3: TGCGCCAGCCATAGGGGGCCTGAAACTGAAGCTCTCTTT.

This clonotype was observed a handful of times. The V call is TRBV15, the J call TRBJ1-2; TRBD1 might be the D (5 bases). Germline loops: CDR1 LNHNV, CDR2 YYDKDF (reference sequence). This CDR3 has 16 amino acids. Trimming cost V 0 bases and J 2 bases, with 13 bases left between them. The CDR3 bases are TGTGCCACCAGCAGAGACCTCGGACACCCAAACTATGGCTACACCTTC. Amino acid sequence: CATSRDLGHPNYGYTF. Combining the CDR3 with reference TRBV15 and TRBJ1-2 gives the whole variable domain DAMVIQNPRYQVTQFGKPVTLSCSQTLNHNVMYWYQQKSSQAPKLLFHYYDKDFNNEADTPDNFQSRRPNTSFCFLDIRSPGLGDTAMYLCATSRDLGHPNYGYTFGSGTRLTVV.

The gene calls are TRBV25-1 and TRBJ1-1; maybe TRBD1 (5 bases). CDR1 is MGHDK and CDR2 is SYGVNS in the germline V gene. The CDR3 totals 12 residues. V was trimmed by 5 bases and J by 7 bases, leaving 11 bases between them. This chain's CDR3 is CASSSQVGEAFF. CDR3 DNA sequence: TGTGCCAGCAGTTCACAGGTCGGTGAAGCTTTCTTT.

This clonotype was seen only a few times. The genes are TRBV12-3 or TRBV12-4 and TRBJ2-2; D is ambiguous. This CDR3 has 13 amino acids. V was shortened by 3 bases and J by 6 bases, with 8 bases between the two germline ends. For the CDR3, the DNA is TGTGCCAGCAGTTTTATCCAGGCCGGGGAGCTGTTTTTT. It specifies CASSFIQAGELFF.

The CDR3 reads CASSQGSGTGNNEQFF. Here the CDR3 DNA reads TGTGCCAGCAGCCAGGGGTCCGGGACAGGGAACAATGAGCAGTTCTTC. The genes are TRBV7-9 and TRBJ2-1, with TRBD1 matching over 9 bases. V lost 5 bases to trimming and J lost 5 bases; unmatched junction nucleotides: 10. Germline loops: CDR1 SEHNR, CDR2 FQNEAQ (reference sequence). This CDR3 is built from 16 residues.

The gene calls are TRBV2 and TRBJ1-1; 7 bases are shared with TRBD1. Trimming cost V 5 bases and J 5 bases; bases outside gene matches: 8. Germline CDR1 and CDR2: SNHLY and FYNNEI. The CDR3 sequence is 14 residues long. The CDR3 loop reads CASSRQGVGTEAFF. DNA for the CDR3: TGTGCCAGCAGTCGCCAGGGGGTGGGGACTGAAGCTTTCTTT.

This chain joins TRBV5-4 and TRBJ2-1; D is unresolved. The germline gives CDR1 SGHNT, CDR2 YYREEE (reference sequence). The length of the CDR3 is 16 residues. Trimming removed 3 bases from V and 6 bases from J, with 19 bases in between. The CDR3 here is CASSSPGIVLSNEQFF. DNA of the CDR3: TGTGCCAGCAGCTCTCCCGGCATAGTACTTAGCAATGAGCAGTTCTTC.

The rearrangement joins TRBV27 to TRBJ2-1; D assignment may be TRBD1 or TRBD2 (6 bases each). This CDR3 is built from 14 residues. Trimming removed 1 base at V and 5 bases at J, with 9 bases between. Per germline, CDR1 MNHEY and CDR2 SMNVEV (reference sequence). The CDR3 nucleotides read TGTGCCAGCAGTTTATGGGGGGCCGACAATGAGCAGTTCTTC. Protein product: CASSLWGADNEQFF.

The CDR3 sequence: CASSLRGAGANEQFF. CDR3 bases: TGCGCCAGCAGCTTGCGGGGAGCGGGGGCCAATGAGCAGTTCTTC. The rearrangement links TRBV5-1 to TRBJ2-1, with 8 bases matching TRBD2. This CDR3 comprises 15 residues. Germline lookup yields CDR1 SGHRS and CDR2 YFSETQ. The trim removed 1 base at V and 6 bases at J, leaving 6 bases unmatched.

This chain connects TRBV20-1 to TRBJ2-4; D is undetermined. V lost 7 bases, J lost 8 bases, and 18 bases lay in between. Germline values: CDR1 DFQATT, CDR2 SNEGSKA (reference sequence). CDR3 length: 13 residues. The CDR3 coding sequence is TGCAGTGTCCCAAGAGGCCGTCGAGACATTCAGTACTTC. Protein: CSVPRGRRDIQYF.

This clonotype was detected only a few times. This chain joins TRBV24-1 and TRBJ1-1; 8 nucleotides agree with TRBD1. Germline V gene data show CDR1 as KGHDR and CDR2 as SFDVKD. The CDR3 loop spans 12 amino acids. Trimming took 3 bases from V and 9 from J; bases not matched to a gene: 2. The DNA of the CDR3 is TGTGCCACCAGTGATGGGACAGGAAAAGCTTTCTTT. Protein: CATSDGTGKAFF.

V is TRBV5-1 and J is TRBJ1-2; D call uncertain. Trimming removed 2 bases from V and 5 bases from J, with 19 bases in between. Per the germline V gene, CDR1 is SGHRS and CDR2 is YFSETQ. The CDR3 sequence is 16 residues long. The CDR3 coding sequence is TGCGCCAGCAGCTTAGGCAGTACTTACGCACAGTATGGCTACACCTTC. Protein product: CASSLGSTYAQYGYTF.

The V and J genes are TRBV20-1 and TRBJ2-1; 7 positions match TRBD2. Germline CDR1 and CDR2: DFQATT and SNEGSKA (reference sequence). This CDR3 region has 14 residues. V lost 6 bases to trimming and J lost 12 bases; unmatched junction nucleotides: 17. CDR3 DNA: TGCAGTGCAATCTCCGGGACTACCCCCCTTCGGCAGTTCTTC. Protein sequence: CSAISGTTPLRQFF.

The V and J genes are TRBV20-1 and TRBJ1-5; tentatively, D is TRBD1 (5 bases). Germline V CDR1 and CDR2: DFQATT, SNEGSKA (reference sequence). The CDR3 sequence is 15 residues long. V was shortened by 0 bases and J by 5 bases, with 14 bases between the two germline ends. The CDR3 is CSARDQAGWDQPQHF. The CDR3, as DNA: TGCAGTGCTAGAGATCAGGCAGGGTGGGATCAGCCCCAGCATTTT.